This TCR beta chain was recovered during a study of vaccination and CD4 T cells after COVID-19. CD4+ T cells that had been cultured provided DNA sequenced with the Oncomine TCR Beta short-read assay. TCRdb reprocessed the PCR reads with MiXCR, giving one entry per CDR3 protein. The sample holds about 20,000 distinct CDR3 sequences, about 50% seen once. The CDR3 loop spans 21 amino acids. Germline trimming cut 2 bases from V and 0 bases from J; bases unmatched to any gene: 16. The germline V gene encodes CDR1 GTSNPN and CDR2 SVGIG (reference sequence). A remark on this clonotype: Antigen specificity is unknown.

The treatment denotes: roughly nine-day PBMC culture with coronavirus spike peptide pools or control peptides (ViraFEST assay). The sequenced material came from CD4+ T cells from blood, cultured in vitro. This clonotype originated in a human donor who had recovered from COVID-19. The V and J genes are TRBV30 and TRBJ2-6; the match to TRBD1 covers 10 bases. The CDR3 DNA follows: TGTGCCTGGAGTCCCCCCGGGACAGGGGCGCATCAACCCTCTGGGGCCAACGTCCTGACTTTC. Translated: CAWSPPGTGAHQPSGANVLTF.